These 7 T cell receptor beta chains originate from one sample sequenced in a study of shared clonotypes between healthy human individuals. Sequencing used immunoSEQ multiplex PCR; TCRdb keeps in-frame clones, though not all of them. Here the sample spans over 2 million clones, approximately 90% being singletons. The source material was naive CD4+ T cells from PBMCs. Subset denoted: CD45RA+ positively selected. The receptors derive from a man aged 18-30 years in good health. Some clones in this sample may be carry-over from other donors' samples.

This chain links TRBV19 with TRBJ1-2, with D maybe TRBD1 (5 bases). The CDR3 covers 17 residues. V lost 4 bases and J 5 bases, leaving 23 bases between the germline ends. CDR1 is LNHDA, CDR2 SQIVND, per germline (reference sequence). The CDR3 spells CASSTTVPTGGMYGYTF. CDR3 DNA sequence: TGTGCCAGTAGTACCACCGTTCCGACGGGGGGGATGTATGGCTACACCTTC.

The J gene is TRBJ1-1, the V gene TRBV19, with unresolved D. The CDR3 loop spans 12 amino acids. V lost 5 bases and J lost 3, with 7 bases in between. The germline V gene has CDR1 LNHDA and CDR2 SQIVND (reference sequence). The CDR3 loop is CASSRTDTEAFF. For the CDR3, the DNA is TGTGCCAGTAGTCGGACCGACACTGAAGCTTTCTTT.

The J gene is TRBJ2-7, the V gene TRBV19, with 7 bases that match TRBD2. There are 13 residues in the CDR3. Per the germline V gene, CDR1 is LNHDA and CDR2 is SQIVND (reference sequence). V shed 5 bases, J shed 2 bases, and the junction held 3 bases outside the gene matches. The CDR3 protein is CASSERGTYEQYF. The CDR3 coding sequence is TGTGCCAGTAGTGAGCGGGGCACCTACGAGCAGTACTTC.

In regard to this clone: Other DNA sequences in this sample translate to the same CDR3. V and J are TRBV5-1 and TRBJ2-7, with 7 bases matching TRBD2. The CDR3 consists of 12 residues. Germline-derived CDR1 and CDR2 are SGHRS and YFSETQ. Trimming cost V 1 base and J 6 bases; bases outside gene matches: 1. DNA of the CDR3: TGCGCCAGCAGCTTGCGGGGGGTCGAGCAGTACTTC. Translation: CASSLRGVEQYF.

The V gene is TRBV28, the J gene TRBJ2-5; 8 nucleotides align to TRBD2. This CDR3 comprises 18 residues. Per the germline V gene, CDR1 is MDHEN and CDR2 is SYDVKM. With V trimmed by 6 bases and J by 2 bases, 17 bases remained unmatched. The CDR3 protein is CASSPGRGGRSWQETQYF. CDR3 nucleotides: TGTGCCAGCAGCCCCGGGAGGGGTGGACGTTCGTGGCAAGAGACCCAGTACTTC. The full variable domain, rest sourced from reference TRBV28 and TRBJ2-5, is DVKVTQSSRYLVKRTGEKVFLECVQDMDHENMFWYRQDPGLGLRLIYFSYDVKMKEKGDIPEGYSVSREKKERFSLILESASTNQTSMYLCASSPGRGGRSWQETQYFGPGTRLLVL.

The V and J genes are TRBV5-1 and TRBJ2-1, with no clear D. The CDR3 runs to 13 residues. Germline lookup yields CDR1 SGHRS and CDR2 YFSETQ. Trimming took 1 base from V and 7 from J, leaving 9 bases between them. CDR3 nucleotide sequence: TGCGCCAGCAGCTTGAGGAGTAGGAATGAGCAGTTCTTC. Its translation: CASSLRSRNEQFF.

The chain is built from TRBV15 and TRBJ1-2, with D possibly being TRBD1 (5 bases). Trimming stripped 1 base from V and 5 bases from J, with 14 bases between. The CDR3 loop spans 15 amino acids. CDR1 and CDR2 (germline): LNHNV, YYDKDF (reference sequence). CDR3 DNA sequence: TGTGCCACCAGCAGAGCCCAGGCCCAGGGTTATGGCTACACCTTC. It translates to CATSRAQAQGYGYTF. The complete variable domain, with remaining parts taken from reference TRBV15 and TRBJ1-2, reads DAMVIQNPRYQVTQFGKPVTLSCSQTLNHNVMYWYQQKSSQAPKLLFHYYDKDFNNEADTPDNFQSRRPNTSFCFLDIRSPGLGDTAMYLCATSRAQAQGYGYTFGSGTRLTVV.